Reported below is one TCR beta chain. Its antigen is currently not known. No qualities accompany the bases; no much larger clone lies one base away. The data belong to a study of memory CD4+ T cells and cytomegalovirus serostatus (dated by TCRdb to between 2019 and 2020). As for the study more broadly: A total of about 33 healthy Belgian adults, of whom 9 were CMV seropositive and approximately 24 were CMV seronegative, were included in the cohort. CD4+ memory TCRbeta repertoires of a Belgian cohort with known cytomegalovirus serostatus were sequenced in order to replicate a published TCR-based CMV serostatus classifier.

CDR1 and CDR2 are drawn from the germline V gene: LGHNA, YSLEER. The CDR3 measures 15 amino acids from cysteine to phenylalanine. Of the read, only the CDR3 DNA is kept; its 45 bases are in frame from base 1. Relative to germline, V is missing 0 bases and J is missing 7 bases, with 8 bases of the junction outside any gene match. Single viable CD3+CD4+CD8-CD45RO+ cells were sorted as memory CD4+ T cells on a FACSAria II. CMV serostatus was assessed using a Roche Elecsys assay, by which serum IgG against CMV pp150, pp28, p38 and p52 was detected. After the samples were thawed, total CD4+ T cells were enriched through positive selection using CD4 magnetic microbeads. Samples originated from another study that specifically interrogated the CD4+ T cell memory repertoire. Following standard operating procedures, peripheral blood mononuclear cells were isolated and cryopreserved, while serum was kept at -80 degrees C. The staining relied on CD3-PerCP (BW264/56), CD4-APC (RPA-T4), CD45RO-PE (UCHT1) and CD8-Pacific Orange (3B5) antibodies, and Sytox blue was used to exclude non-viable cells.

The Quick-DNA Microprep Kit was used to extract genomic DNA from the sorted cells. Amplification of TCRbeta DNA was done with the immunoSEQ hsTCRbeta kit, following the protocol from the manufacturer. TCRbeta libraries were sequenced on an Illumina MiSeq instrument. The source study handled its data this way. Removing out-of-frame sequences left approximately 2,400,000 distinct TCRbeta sequences, an average of roughly 63,000 per individual. Each individual was scored by the count of about 150 previously reported CMV-associated TCRbeta sequences and the total productive distinct TCRbeta count. A beta-binomial model was reimplemented in Python, and scikit-learn random forests with default parameters were trained on US cohort data. Classifier performance on the Belgian cohort was summarized as median AUC with percentile confidence intervals calculated over 10,000 bootstrap iterations. TCRdb's version of the immuneACCESS table is confined to in-frame rearrangements and falls short of the full clone set. An unresolved V gene accounts for under half of the shortfall where checked; the remainder is of unknown origin. From that table come the V and J calls and clone size; the DNA was used to work out D and trimming. Across this sample there are 75,000 to 90,000 clones, with over 80% seen only once. Together, the top ten hold about 0.72% of the sample.

The study at large found these results: Of about 180 previously reported CMV-associated TCRbeta sequences, some 73 appeared in the CD4+ memory repertoires, each in one to five individuals. On the Belgian cohort, the classifier based on the original framework reached a median bootstrapped AUC of roughly 0.96, with a 95% CI of 0.76-1.00. Unlike the original study, which covered naive and memory CD4+ and CD8+ populations, the Belgian study sequenced only CD4+CD45RO+ memory cells. The results were interpreted as suggesting that the CMV-associated TCR signature is mostly present in the CD4+ memory repertoire. CMV serostatus prediction reached a median bootstrapped AUC of about 0.94 with the original framework and 0.75 to 0.92 with a US-trained random forest.

Material for sequencing was memory CD4+ T cells from blood. The sequence was obtained from an adult in good health and CMV-seronegative. Rearrangement joined TRBV4-3 to TRBJ1-2, and TRBD1 aligns with 7 junction nucleotides. The base sequence is TGCGCCAGCAGCCAAGATCGGAGGGGGCGTTTTGGCTACACCTTC. Translated, it gives CASSQDRRGRFGYTF.